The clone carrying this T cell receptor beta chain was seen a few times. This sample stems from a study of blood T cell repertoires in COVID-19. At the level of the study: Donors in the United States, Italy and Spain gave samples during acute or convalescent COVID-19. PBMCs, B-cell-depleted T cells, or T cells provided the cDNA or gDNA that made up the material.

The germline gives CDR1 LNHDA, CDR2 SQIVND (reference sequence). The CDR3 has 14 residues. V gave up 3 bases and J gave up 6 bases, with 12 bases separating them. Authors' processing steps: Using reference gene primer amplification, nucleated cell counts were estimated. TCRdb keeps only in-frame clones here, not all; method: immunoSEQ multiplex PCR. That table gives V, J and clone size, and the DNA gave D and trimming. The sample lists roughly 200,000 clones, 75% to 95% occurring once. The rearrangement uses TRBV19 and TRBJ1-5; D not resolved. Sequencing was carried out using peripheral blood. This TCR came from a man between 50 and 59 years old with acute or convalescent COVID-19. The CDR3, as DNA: TGTGCCAGTAGTATTGAGCAGGTCAGTCAGCCCCAGCATTTT. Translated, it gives CASSIEQVSQPQHF.